This T cell receptor beta chain came from a study of a mutant IDH1 vaccine in newly diagnosed glioma. Study information: Patients' prior therapy spanned radiotherapy, temozolomide, or both; most underwent both. Participants attended visit V12, the safety follow-up, at week 35, and then attended visit V13 at week 47.

Trimming pared 4 bases from V and 2 bases from J, leaving 12 bases between. The CDR3 loop spans 14 amino acids. Germline CDR1 reads MNHNS; CDR2 reads SASEGT. As to time point: week 47, end of study. Alongside topical imiquimod, each dose of vaccine comprised 300 ug of mutant IDH1 20-mer peptide. Administration of eight vaccinations to patients took place in weeks 1, 3, 5, 7, 11, 15, 19, 23. Assay: immunoSEQ multiplex PCR; the TCRdb copy retains only in-frame clones and omits some. Counted here are fewer than 95,000 clones, about 81% occurring once; the ten biggest clones make up about 5.7%. As to this clone: Its antigen remains unknown.

The TCR comes from a man aged 35 to 55 with glioma. The material was PBMCs, obtained from a glioma patient whose treatment included an IDH1 peptide vaccine. The V call is TRBV6-1, the J call TRBJ2-7; D is uncertain. CDR3 sequence: CASSAGKLTYEQYF. CDR3 coding DNA: TGTGCCAGCAGTGCCGGAAAGCTAACCTACGAGCAGTACTTC.